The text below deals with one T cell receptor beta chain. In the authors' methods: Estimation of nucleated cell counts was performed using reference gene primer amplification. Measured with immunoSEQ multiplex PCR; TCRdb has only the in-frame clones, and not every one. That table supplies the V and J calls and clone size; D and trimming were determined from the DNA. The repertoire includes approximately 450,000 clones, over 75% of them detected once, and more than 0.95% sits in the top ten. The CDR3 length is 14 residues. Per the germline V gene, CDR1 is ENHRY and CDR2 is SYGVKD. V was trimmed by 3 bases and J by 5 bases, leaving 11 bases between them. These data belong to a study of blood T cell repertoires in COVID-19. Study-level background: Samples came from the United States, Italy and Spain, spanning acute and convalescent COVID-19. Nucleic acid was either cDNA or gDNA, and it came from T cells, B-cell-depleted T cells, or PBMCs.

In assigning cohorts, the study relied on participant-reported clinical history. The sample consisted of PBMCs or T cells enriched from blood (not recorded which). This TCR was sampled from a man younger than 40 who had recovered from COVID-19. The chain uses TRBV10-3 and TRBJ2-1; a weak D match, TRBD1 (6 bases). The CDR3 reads CAISDRGENNEQFF. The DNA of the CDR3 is TGTGCCATCAGTGACAGGGGTGAGAACAATGAGCAGTTCTTC.